The source of this TCR beta chain is a study of shared T cell receptors in the human thymus. Sequenced by immunoSEQ multiplex PCR; TCRdb stores in-frame clones only, minus some. Of under 700,000 clones in the sample, approximately 80% were seen once. V dropped 3 bases and J dropped 1; count of bases not matched to a gene: 3. There are 16 residues in the CDR3. Germline V lookup: CDR1 SGHNT, CDR2 YYREEE (reference sequence). These data were also filed under a second study, of human thymus T cells. That source adds: Corrective cardiac operations yielded the resected thymus tissue.

The receptor comes from a boy under three years old with a congenital heart defect. The sample comprised thymocytes. This sequence joins TRBV5-4 and TRBJ2-7; TRBD2 agrees at 14 bases. The CDR3 coding sequence is TGTGCCAGCAGCTACGGACTAGCGGGAGGTTCCTACGAGCAGTACTTC. Translation: CASSYGLAGGSYEQYF.